The sample holds a few counts of the clone carrying this TCR beta chain. The antigen remains undetermined. Patients were ineligible given autoimmune disease history or systemic immunosuppression. This specimen belongs to a study of OX40 agonist ivuxolimab in advanced cancers. Study-wide context: A history of anti-PD-1, anti-PD-L1 or anti-CTLA-4 therapy was acceptable, and approximately 40% had some. Two patients with cutaneous melanoma and one with hepatocellular carcinoma, three in total, showed partial responses. General study findings and limits: Relatively little clonal expansion, among the lowest observed, appeared in partial responders at 0.1-3.0 mg/kg.

The table came from immunoSEQ multiplex PCR; TCRdb's copy has only in-frame clones and leaves some out. The sample holds 71,000 or so clones, 70% to 90% seen once. Germline CDR1 is GTSNPN and CDR2 is SVGIG (reference sequence). The CDR3 is made up of 14 amino acids. V shed 3 bases, J shed 4 bases, and the junction held 6 bases outside the gene matches. The chain is built from TRBV30 and TRBJ2-1, with 7 bases aligning to TRBD1. The material was CD4+ or CD8+ T cells sorted from blood, obtained in a trial of the OX40 agonist ivuxolimab. The receptor comes from an adult with an advanced solid tumor such as melanoma, head and neck, liver or kidney cancer. In DNA form, the CDR3 reads TGTGCCTGGAGCCGGGACAGTCGATACAATGAGCAGTTCTTC. It is translated as CAWSRDSRYNEQFF.